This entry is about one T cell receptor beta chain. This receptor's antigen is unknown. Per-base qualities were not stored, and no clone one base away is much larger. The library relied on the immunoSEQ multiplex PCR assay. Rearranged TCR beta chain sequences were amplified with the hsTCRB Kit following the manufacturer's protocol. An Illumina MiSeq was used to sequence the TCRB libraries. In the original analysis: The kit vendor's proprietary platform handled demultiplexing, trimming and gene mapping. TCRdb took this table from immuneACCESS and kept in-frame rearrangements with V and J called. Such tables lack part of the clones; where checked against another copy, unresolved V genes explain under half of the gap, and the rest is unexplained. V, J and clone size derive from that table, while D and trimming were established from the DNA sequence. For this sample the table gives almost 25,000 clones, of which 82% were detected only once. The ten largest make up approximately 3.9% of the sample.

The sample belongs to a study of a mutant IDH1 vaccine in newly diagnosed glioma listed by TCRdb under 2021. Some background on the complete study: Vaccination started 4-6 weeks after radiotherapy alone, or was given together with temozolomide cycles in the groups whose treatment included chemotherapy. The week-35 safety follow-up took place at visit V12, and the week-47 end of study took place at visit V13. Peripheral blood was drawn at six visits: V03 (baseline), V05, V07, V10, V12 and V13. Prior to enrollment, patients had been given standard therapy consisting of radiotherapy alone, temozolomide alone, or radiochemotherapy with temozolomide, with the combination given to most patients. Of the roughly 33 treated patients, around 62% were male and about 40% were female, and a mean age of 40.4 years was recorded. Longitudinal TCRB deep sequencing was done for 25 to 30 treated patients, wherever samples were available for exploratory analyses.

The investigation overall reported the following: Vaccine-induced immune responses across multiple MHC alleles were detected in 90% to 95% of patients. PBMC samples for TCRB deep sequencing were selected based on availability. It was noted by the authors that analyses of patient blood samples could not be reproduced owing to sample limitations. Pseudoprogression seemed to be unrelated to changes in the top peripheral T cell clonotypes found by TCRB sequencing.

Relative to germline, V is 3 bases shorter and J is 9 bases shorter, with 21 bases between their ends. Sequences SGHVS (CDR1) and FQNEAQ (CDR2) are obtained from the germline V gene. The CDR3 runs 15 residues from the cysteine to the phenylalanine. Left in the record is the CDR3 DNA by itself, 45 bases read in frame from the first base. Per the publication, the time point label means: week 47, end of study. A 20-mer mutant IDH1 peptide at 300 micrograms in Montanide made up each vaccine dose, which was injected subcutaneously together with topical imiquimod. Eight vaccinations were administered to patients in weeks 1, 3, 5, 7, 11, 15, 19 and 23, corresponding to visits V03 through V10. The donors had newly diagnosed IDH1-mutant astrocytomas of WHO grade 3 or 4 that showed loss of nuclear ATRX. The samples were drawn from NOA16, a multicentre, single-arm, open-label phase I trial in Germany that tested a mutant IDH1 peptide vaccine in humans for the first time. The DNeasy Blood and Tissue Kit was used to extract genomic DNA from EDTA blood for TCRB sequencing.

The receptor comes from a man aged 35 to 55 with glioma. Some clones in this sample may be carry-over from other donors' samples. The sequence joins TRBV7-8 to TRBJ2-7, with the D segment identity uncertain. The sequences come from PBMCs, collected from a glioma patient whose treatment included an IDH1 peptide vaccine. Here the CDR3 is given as CASSFASTPAVGQYF. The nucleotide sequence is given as TGTGCCAGCAGCTTTGCGTCCACACCAGCAGTGGGGCAGTACTTC.